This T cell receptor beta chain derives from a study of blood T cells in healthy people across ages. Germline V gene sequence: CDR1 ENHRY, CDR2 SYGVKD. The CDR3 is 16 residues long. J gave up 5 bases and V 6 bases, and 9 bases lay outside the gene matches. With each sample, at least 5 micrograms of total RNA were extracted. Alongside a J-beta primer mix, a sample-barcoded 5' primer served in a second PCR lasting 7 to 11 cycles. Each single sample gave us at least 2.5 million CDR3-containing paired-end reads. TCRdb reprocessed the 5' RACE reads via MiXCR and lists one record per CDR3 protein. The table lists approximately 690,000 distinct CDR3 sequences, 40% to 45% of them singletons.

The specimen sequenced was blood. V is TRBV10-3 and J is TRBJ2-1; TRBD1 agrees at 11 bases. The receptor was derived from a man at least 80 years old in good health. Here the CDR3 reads CAISGPDRGLDNEQFF. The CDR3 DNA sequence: TGTGCCATCAGCGGGCCGGACAGGGGGCTCGACAATGAGCAGTTCTTC.